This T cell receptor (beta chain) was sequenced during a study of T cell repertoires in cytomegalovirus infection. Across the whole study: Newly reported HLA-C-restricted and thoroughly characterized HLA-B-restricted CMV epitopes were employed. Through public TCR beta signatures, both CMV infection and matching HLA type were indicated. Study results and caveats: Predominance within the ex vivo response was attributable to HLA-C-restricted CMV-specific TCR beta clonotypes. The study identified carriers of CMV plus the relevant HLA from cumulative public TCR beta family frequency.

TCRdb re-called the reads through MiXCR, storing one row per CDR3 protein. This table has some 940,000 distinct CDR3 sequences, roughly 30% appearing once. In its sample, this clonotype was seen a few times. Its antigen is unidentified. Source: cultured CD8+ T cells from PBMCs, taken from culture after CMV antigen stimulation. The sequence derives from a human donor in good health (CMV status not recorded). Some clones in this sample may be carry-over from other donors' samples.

CDR3 protein: CATSDLGVQETQYF. DNA of the CDR3: TGTGCCACCAGTGATTTGGGGGTACAAGAGACCCAGTACTTC. The chain uses TRBV24-1 and TRBJ2-5; no firm D call. V lost 0 bases to trimming and J lost 2 bases, with 6 bases between them. This CDR3 is built from 14 residues. Germline values: CDR1 KGHDR, CDR2 SFDVKD.